Detailed here is one T cell receptor beta chain. Profiled with immunoSEQ multiplex PCR; TCRdb holds only in-frame clones, not every one. The repertoire holds about 79,000 clones, with 85% to 95% as singletons. These data come from a study of technical replicates of blood from a handful of donors. This clonotype originated in a human donor in good health. The sequenced material came from T cells isolated from PBMCs.

The CDR3 spells CASSLGQGGQPQHF. CDR3 nucleotides: TGCGCCAGCAGCTTGGGACAGGGCGGTCAGCCCCAGCATTTT. This sequence joins TRBV5-1 and TRBJ1-5, with 7 bases fitting TRBD1. The CDR3 runs 14 residues. The V and J ends lost 0 bases and 6 bases, in that order; junction bases with no gene match: 3. From germline, CDR1 is SGHRS and CDR2 YFSETQ. Full variable domain (rest looked up from reference TRBV5-1 and TRBJ1-5): KAGVTQTPRYLIKTRGQQVTLSCSPISGHRSVSWYQQTPGQGLQFLFEYFSETQRNKGNFPGRFSGRQFSNSRSEMNVSTLELGDSALYLCASSLGQGGQPQHFGDGTRLSIL.